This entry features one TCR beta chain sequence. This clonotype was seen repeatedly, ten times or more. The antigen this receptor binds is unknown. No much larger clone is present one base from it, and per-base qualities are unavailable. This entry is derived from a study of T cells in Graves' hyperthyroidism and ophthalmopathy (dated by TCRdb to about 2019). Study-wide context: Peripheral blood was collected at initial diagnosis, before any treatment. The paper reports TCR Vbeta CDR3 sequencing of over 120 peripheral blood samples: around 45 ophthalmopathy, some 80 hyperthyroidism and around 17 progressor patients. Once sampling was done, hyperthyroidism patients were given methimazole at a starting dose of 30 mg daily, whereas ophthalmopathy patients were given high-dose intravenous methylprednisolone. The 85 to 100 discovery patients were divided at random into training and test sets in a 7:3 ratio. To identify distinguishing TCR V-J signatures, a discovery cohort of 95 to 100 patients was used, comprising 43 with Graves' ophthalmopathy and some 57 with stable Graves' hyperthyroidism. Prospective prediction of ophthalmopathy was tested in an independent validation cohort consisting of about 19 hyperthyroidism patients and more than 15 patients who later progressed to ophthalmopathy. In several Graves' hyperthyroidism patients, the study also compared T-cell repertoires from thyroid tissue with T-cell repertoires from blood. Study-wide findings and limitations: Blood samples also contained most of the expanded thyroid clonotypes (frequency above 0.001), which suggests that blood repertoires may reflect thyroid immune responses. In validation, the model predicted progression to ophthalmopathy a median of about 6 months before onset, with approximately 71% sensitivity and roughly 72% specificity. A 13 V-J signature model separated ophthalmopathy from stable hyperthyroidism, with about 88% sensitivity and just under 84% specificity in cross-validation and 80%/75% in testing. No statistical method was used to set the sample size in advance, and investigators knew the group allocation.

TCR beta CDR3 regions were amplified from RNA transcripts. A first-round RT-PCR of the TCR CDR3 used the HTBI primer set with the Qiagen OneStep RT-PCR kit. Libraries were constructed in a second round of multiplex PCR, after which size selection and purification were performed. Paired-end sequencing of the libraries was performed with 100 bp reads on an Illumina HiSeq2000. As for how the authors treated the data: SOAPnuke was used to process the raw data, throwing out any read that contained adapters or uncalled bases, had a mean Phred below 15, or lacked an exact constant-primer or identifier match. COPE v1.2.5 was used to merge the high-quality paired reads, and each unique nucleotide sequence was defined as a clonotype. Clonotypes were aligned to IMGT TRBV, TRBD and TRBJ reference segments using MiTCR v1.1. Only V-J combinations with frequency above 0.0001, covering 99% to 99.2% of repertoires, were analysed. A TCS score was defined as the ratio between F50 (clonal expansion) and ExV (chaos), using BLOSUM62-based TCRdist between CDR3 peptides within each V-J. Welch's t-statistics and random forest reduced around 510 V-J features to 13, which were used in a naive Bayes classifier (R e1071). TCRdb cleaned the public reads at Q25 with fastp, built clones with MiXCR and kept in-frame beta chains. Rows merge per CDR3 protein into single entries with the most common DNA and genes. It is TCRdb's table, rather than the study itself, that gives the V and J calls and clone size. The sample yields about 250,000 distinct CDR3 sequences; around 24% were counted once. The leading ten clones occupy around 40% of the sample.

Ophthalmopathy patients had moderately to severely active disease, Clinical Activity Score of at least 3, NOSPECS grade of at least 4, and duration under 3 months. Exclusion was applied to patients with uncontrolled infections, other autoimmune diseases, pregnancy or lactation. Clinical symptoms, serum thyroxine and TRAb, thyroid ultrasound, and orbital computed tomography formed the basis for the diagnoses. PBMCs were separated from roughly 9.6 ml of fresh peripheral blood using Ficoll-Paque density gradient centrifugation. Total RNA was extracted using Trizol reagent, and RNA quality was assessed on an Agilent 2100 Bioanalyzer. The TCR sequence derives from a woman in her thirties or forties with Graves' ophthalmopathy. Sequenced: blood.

DNA sequence: TGTGCCAGCAGTTCGACAGGCCTTCCCTCCTACGAGCAGTACTTC. This translates into CASSSTGLPSYEQYF. Recombination linked TRBV28 to TRBJ2-7; a tentative D call is TRBD1 (6 bases match). Between the V and J ends, shortened by 4 bases and 0 bases respectively, the junction contains 13 bases. CDR1 is given as MDHEN and CDR2 as SYDVKM, both from the germline V gene. The cysteine opens and the phenylalanine closes a CDR3 of 15 amino acids. The sequence is cut down to CDR3 DNA, 45 bases in frame from base 1.